A single sample gave rise to the 10 T cell receptor beta chains below, sequenced in a study of a mutant IDH1 vaccine in newly diagnosed glioma. These receptors have no known antigen. Using immunoSEQ multiplex PCR, the repertoire was profiled, and TCRdb retains in-frame clones only, with some absent. The sample has about 56,000 clones; roughly 76% are singletons. Time point defined: week 47, end of study. It was 300 ug of mutant IDH1 20-mer peptide that made up each vaccine dose, given with topical imiquimod. Sequencing used PBMCs, obtained from a glioma patient whose treatment included an IDH1 peptide vaccine. The source of these receptors is a man aged 45 to 65 with glioma.

This chain uses TRBV4-3 with TRBJ2-1; D gene ambiguous. This CDR3 has 13 amino acids. Germline V CDR1 and CDR2: LGHNA, YSLEER. Trimming pared 0 bases from V and 8 bases from J, leaving 8 bases between. Here the CDR3 reads CASSQDGRDEQFF. CDR3 sequence (DNA): TGCGCCAGCAGCCAAGATGGTAGGGATGAGCAGTTCTTC.

The chain uses TRBV9 and TRBJ1-1, with a possible D match to TRBD1 (5 bases). The CDR3 covers 14 residues. CDR1 SGDLS and CDR2 YYNGEE come from the germline V gene. The V and J ends lost 7 bases and 4 bases respectively, with 17 bases between them. CDR3 amino acids: CASGAGSRSTEAFF. The CDR3 DNA follows: TGTGCCAGCGGGGCAGGGAGTCGGAGCACTGAAGCTTTCTTT.

The V call is TRBV2, the J call TRBJ1-5, with 7 bases fitting TRBD1. Per germline, CDR1 SNHLY and CDR2 FYNNEI. Trimming took 5 bases from V and 4 from J; bases not matched to a gene: 8. This CDR3 region has 15 residues. The CDR3 reads CASSLDRWGNQPQHF. As DNA, the CDR3 is TGTGCCAGCAGTTTGGACAGGTGGGGAAATCAGCCCCAGCATTTT.

The chain combines TRBV5-6 with TRBJ2-7, with unresolved D. The CDR3 has 14 amino acids. V was trimmed by 7 bases and J by 1 base, leaving 15 bases between them. The germline V gene has CDR1 SGHDT and CDR2 YYEEEE. Here the CDR3 reads CASAGLGSSYEQYF. CDR3 coding DNA: TGTGCCAGCGCAGGTCTAGGGTCTTCCTACGAGCAGTACTTC.

To note about this clone: Relative to the germline gene, one junction end is altered; a read error may explain this. This chain connects TRBV29-1 to TRBJ1-2, with TRBD1 matching 7 bases. Germline assignment: CDR1 SQVTM and CDR2 ANQGSEA. This CDR3 contains 14 residues. CDR3 amino acids: CSVEGGTEPSGYTF. The DNA for the CDR3 is TGCAGCGTAGAAGGGGGGACAGAACCTTCTGGCTACACCTTC.

The chain employs TRBV5-6 and TRBJ1-3, with D unresolved. Trimming shortened V by 0 bases and J by 3 bases, and 13 bases separated the two germline ends. The CDR3 is made up of 16 amino acids. Germline values: CDR1 SGHDT, CDR2 YYEEEE. This chain's CDR3 is CASSLGHSLGGNTIYF. Here the CDR3 DNA reads TGTGCCAGCAGCTTGGGACACTCTTTGGGTGGAAACACCATATATTTT.

The J gene is TRBJ1-2, the V gene TRBV19; D gene ambiguous. CDR1 and CDR2 from the germline V gene are LNHDA and SQIVND (reference sequence). CDR3 length equals 13 residues. Deletions cut 7 bases from V and 2 bases from J, with 11 bases between. The CDR3, as DNA: TGTGCCAGTATCGGCGCACCCAACTATGGCTACACCTTC. Translating it yields CASIGAPNYGYTF.

This chain joins TRBV10-3 and TRBJ2-7; 9 positions match TRBD2. Germline CDR1 reads ENHRY; CDR2 reads SYGVKD. The CDR3 has 15 amino acids. Unmatched junction bases numbered 3, after V lost 0 bases and J lost 3 bases. The CDR3 DNA reads TGTGCCATCAGTGAGTCAGGACTAGCGAGCTACGAGCAGTACTTC. Translation: CAISESGLASYEQYF.

The chain combines TRBV19 with TRBJ1-2, with D possibly being TRBD1 (5 bases). CDR1 and CDR2 (germline): LNHDA, SQIVND (reference sequence). The length of the CDR3 is 12 residues. V lost 6 bases and J lost 7, with 12 bases in between. The CDR3 DNA is TGTGCCAGTAGCGGCGGGACTAGTGGCTACACCTTC. Translation: CASSGGTSGYTF.

This chain links TRBV4-1 with TRBJ2-7, with a possible D match to TRBD1 (6 bases). The CDR3 sequence is 15 residues long. Trimming removed 1 base at V and 2 bases at J, with 12 bases between. Germline-derived CDR1 and CDR2 are MGHRA and YSYEKL. The CDR3 nucleotides read TGCGCCAGCAGCCAAGTTCAGGGGACGACCTACGAGCAGTACTTC. Its translation: CASSQVQGTTYEQYF.